This T cell receptor beta chain was sequenced for a study of cytomegalovirus exposure and HLA in healthy donors. The overall study: Around 78 million unique TCR sequences came from HLA-typed donors in an early release. Study-level results: Analyzed later, association rates of TCRs varied across HLA loci, with DRB1 most and HLA-C fewest. Later analysis found that TCR beta chains associated with HLA were more clonally expanded than other, equally common chains.

As for this clone: The antigen is unknown. The germline gene is not matched at one end of the junction; a read error may be the cause.

The CDR3 totals 14 residues. The germline CDR1 and CDR2 sequences are MDHEN and SYDVKM. The PCR was carried out with 60 Vbeta primers and 13 Jbeta primers. Assay: immunoSEQ multiplex PCR; the TCRdb copy retains only in-frame clones and omits some. The sample shows 99,000 or so clones, more than 60% of them seen only once. The specimen was PBMCs. This TCR derives from a male donor in good health and CMV-seronegative. V usage is TRBV28 and J usage is TRBJ2-7, with TRBD1 as a possible D gene (5 bases). In DNA, the CDR3 is TGCGCGGTTGGGGCAGTCCATCCTGATTACGAGCAGTACTTC. Residues: CAVGAVHPDYEQYF. The full variable domain, with the rest looked up from reference TRBV28 and TRBJ2-7, is DVKVTQSSRYLVKRTGEKVFLECVQDMDHENMFWYRQDPGLGLRLIYFSYDVKMKEKGDIPEGYSVSREKKERFSLILESASTNQTSMYLCAVGAVHPDYEQYFGPGTRLTVT.